This passage covers 10 T cell receptor beta chains from one sample sequenced in a study of OX40 agonist ivuxolimab in advanced cancers. Here immunoSEQ multiplex PCR was the method, and the copy in TCRdb shows in-frame clones only, minus some. This table has around 73,000 clones, around 89% appearing once. Specimen: CD4+ or CD8+ T cells sorted from blood, collected in a trial of the OX40 agonist ivuxolimab. The receptors come from an adult with an advanced solid tumor such as melanoma, head and neck, liver or kidney cancer.

The chain is built from TRBV30 and TRBJ2-7, with TRBD1 matching over 7 bases. J lost 1 base, V lost 7 bases, and 10 bases had no gene match. The CDR3 is 14 residues long. In germline, CDR1 is GTSNPN, CDR2 SVGIG (reference sequence). CDR3 in DNA: TGTGCCTCCACTCCCAAGGGGGCTTCCTACGAGCAGTACTTC. This gives the protein CASTPKGASYEQYF.

This chain links TRBV9 with TRBJ2-5, with a tentative D call TRBD2 (5 bases). V gave up 0 bases and J gave up 2 bases, with 8 bases separating them. The germline V gene has CDR1 SGDLS and CDR2 YYNGEE. CDR3 size: 14 residues. The CDR3 loop is CASSVGGIQETQYF. CDR3 DNA: TGTGCCAGCAGCGTAGGAGGGATTCAAGAGACCCAGTACTTC.

This rearrangement joins TRBV2 to TRBJ2-5; 7 nucleotides agree with TRBD1. Germline V gene sequence: CDR1 SNHLY, CDR2 FYNNEI. Trimming at V came to 2 bases and at J to 2 bases, leaving 5 bases not matched to a gene. The CDR3 loop spans 15 amino acids. This CDR3 is CASSEKTGLQETQYF. DNA of the CDR3: TGTGCCAGCAGTGAAAAGACAGGGCTGCAAGAGACCCAGTACTTC. Full variable domain (remainder filled in from reference TRBV2 and TRBJ2-5): EPEVTQTPSHQVTQMGQEVILRCVPISNHLYFYWYRQILGQKVEFLVSFYNNEISEKSEIFDDQFSVERPDGSNFTLKIRSTKLEDSAMYFCASSEKTGLQETQYFGPGTRLLVL.

V is TRBV11-2 and J is TRBJ2-3, with D maybe TRBD1 (6 bases). Trimming took off 8 bases at V and 0 bases at J, with 15 bases between the two ends. Germline assignment: CDR1 SGHAT and CDR2 FQNNGV. CDR3 length equals 15 residues. The CDR3 coding sequence is TGTGCCAGCTTCGACAGCACAGGGAGCACAGATACGCAGTATTTT. Translating it yields CASFDSTGSTDTQYF.

This clone was seen repeatedly, ten times or more. The chain carries TRBV19 and TRBJ2-7, with no clear D. The germline V gene encodes CDR1 LNHDA and CDR2 SQIVND (reference sequence). Trimming shortened V by 3 bases and J by 2 bases, and 8 bases separated the two germline ends. There are 13 residues in the CDR3. As DNA, the CDR3 is TGTGCCAGTAGTATTGGCAACCCCTACGAGCAGTACTTC. Translation gives CASSIGNPYEQYF.

This clone is a singleton in its sample. The rearrangement joins TRBV28 to TRBJ1-1; D gene unclear. The ends were cut back, 1 base at V and 12 bases at J, with 9 bases in the middle. The CDR3 consists of 11 residues. Germline V gene lookup returns CDR1 MDHEN and CDR2 SYDVKM. The CDR3 DNA reads as TGTGCCAGCAGTTTATCGGCAGAGCCTTTCTTT. Its translation: CASSLSAEPFF. The full variable domain, completed using reference TRBV28 and TRBJ1-1, is DVKVTQSSRYLVKRTGEKVFLECVQDMDHENMFWYRQDPGLGLRLIYFSYDVKMKEKGDIPEGYSVSREKKERFSLILESASTNQTSMYLCASSLSAEPFFGQGTRLTVV.

This chain uses TRBV14 with TRBJ1-1; D might be TRBD1 (6 bases). The V end lost 1 base, the J end lost 2 bases, and 11 bases lay between the germline ends. CDR1 SGHDN and CDR2 FVKESK come from the germline V gene. The CDR3 has 15 amino acids. This CDR3 is CASSQADSSNTEAFF. CDR3 sequence (DNA): TGTGCCAGCAGCCAAGCGGACAGCTCTAACACTGAAGCTTTCTTT.

This chain uses TRBV10-3 with TRBJ1-5, with D possibly being TRBD1 (5 bases). Trimming shortened V by 3 bases and J by 11 bases, and 8 bases separated the two germline ends. The germline CDR1 and CDR2 sequences are ENHRY and SYGVKD. The length of the CDR3 is 11 residues. This CDR3 reads CAISEGDSQHF. CDR3 nucleotide sequence: TGTGCCATCAGTGAAGGGGATTCCCAGCATTTT.

Comments on this clone: Its ends do not fully match the called genes, so a read error is possible. The chain employs TRBV30 and TRBJ2-5; D is unresolved. This CDR3 is built from 14 residues. The germline CDR1 and CDR2 sequences are GTSNPN and SVGIG (reference sequence). The CDR3 loop reads CAWSDTSNQEAQYF. CDR3 in DNA: TGTGCCTGGAGTGATACCTCTAATCAAGAGGCCCAGTACTTC.

The gene calls are TRBV5-4 and TRBJ2-1; D possibly matches TRBD1 or TRBD2 (5 bases each). V lost 0 bases and J lost 8, with 21 bases in between. The CDR3 contains 17 residues. Germline CDR1 is SGHNT and CDR2 is YYREEE (reference sequence). This CDR3 reads CASSLAGTGLGIHEQFF. The CDR3, as DNA: TGTGCCAGCAGCTTGGCAGGGACGGGGCTGGGAATCCATGAGCAGTTCTTC.